This is a list of T cell receptor beta chains from one sample in a study of cytomegalovirus exposure and HLA in healthy donors. Repertoires were generated with immunoSEQ multiplex PCR, while TCRdb's copy carries only in-frame clones and drops some. The sample records about 98,000 clones, about 83% being singletons. The specimen was PBMCs. These receptors originate from a man in his sixties in good health and CMV-seropositive. The CDR3 runs from the conserved cysteine through the conserved F or W. Fields, in order: D gene, J gene, V gene, clone size, CDR3 DNA, CDR3 protein. The D gene is left open where the match is weak. Expanded clones are given a class, and other clones once, few, many or no size at all.

D: .; J: TRBJ1-2; V: TRBV7-3; size: .; DNA: TGTGCCAGCAGCCCACAGCGCGGCGGAGGGGTATATGGCTACACCTTC; CDR3: CASSPQRGGGVYGYTF
D: .; J: TRBJ1-2; V: TRBV19; size: .; DNA: TGTGCCAGTAGTTTTCCCCGACAGGCAGCTAAGGGTGGCTACACCTTC; CDR3: CASSFPRQAAKGGYTF
D: .; J: TRBJ2-5; V: TRBV6-4; size: .; DNA: TGTGCCAGCAGTGACTCCCCTGGCCAGACCCAGTACTTC; CDR3: CASSDSPGQTQYF
D: TRBD1; J: TRBJ2-3; V: TRBV4-3; size: .; DNA: TGCGCCAGCAGCCAACGGACAGGGGGGGCAGATACGCAGTATTTT; CDR3: CASSQRTGGADTQYF
D: TRBD2; J: TRBJ2-7; V: TRBV5-1; size: .; DNA: TGCGCCAGCAGCTTGGGCCCCTCGGGAGGGGGATACGAGCAGTACTTC; CDR3: CASSLGPSGGGYEQYF
D: .; J: TRBJ2-3; V: TRBV7-2; size: .; DNA: TGTGCCAGCAGCTTAGCCTTTCCGGATACGCAGTATTTT; CDR3: CASSLAFPDTQYF
D: .; J: TRBJ1-1; V: TRBV6-6; size: few; DNA: TGTGCCAGCAGCCGCATAGGGGGGAACACTGAAGCTTTCTTT; CDR3: CASSRIGGNTEAFF
D: .; J: TRBJ2-2; V: TRBV14; size: .; DNA: TGTGCCAGCAGCCAATTTTTCGGGGCGAACACCGGGGAGCTGTTTTTT; CDR3: CASSQFFGANTGELFF
D: TRBD1; J: TRBJ2-3; V: TRBV18; size: .; DNA: TGTGCCAGCTCACCACTCCGGACAGGGTCTAGCACAGATACGCAGTATTTT; CDR3: CASSPLRTGSSTDTQYF
D: .; J: TRBJ1-5; V: TRBV6-1; size: once; DNA: TGTGCCAGCAGTGAGGCCGGGACATTCTTCCAGCCCCAGCATTTT; CDR3: CASSEAGTFFQPQHF
D: TRBD1; J: TRBJ2-7; V: TRBV28; size: .; DNA: TGTGCCAGCAGTTTAAGGGGGACAGGGGTAACCGAGCAGTACTTC; CDR3: CASSLRGTGVTEQYF
D: .; J: TRBJ2-3; V: TRBV2; size: .; DNA: TGTGCCAGCAGCCCCGGGAGAGCGGTCCACACAGATACGCAGTATTTT; CDR3: CASSPGRAVHTDTQYF
D: .; J: TRBJ2-6; V: TRBV5-1; size: .; DNA: TGCGCCAGCAGGCGACAGGCCTCTGGGGCCAACGTCCTGACTTTC; CDR3: CASRRQASGANVLTF
D: .; J: TRBJ2-3; V: TRBV18; size: .; DNA: TGTGCCAGCTCACCGACAAACGATCGGGGGAGAAGGTTT; CDR3: CASSPTNDRGRRF
D: .; J: TRBJ1-4; V: TRBV9; size: .; DNA: TGTGCCAGCAGCTACGGGGGGGGAAGGGGAAAACTGTTTTTT; CDR3: CASSYGGGRGKLFF
D: .; J: TRBJ1-1; V: TRBV5-1; size: .; DNA: TGCGCCAGCAGCTTGATGGGACACGCAGGGGTTAAATCTGAAGCTTTCTTT; CDR3: CASSLMGHAGVKSEAFF
D: .; J: TRBJ1-5; V: TRBV7-9; size: .; DNA: TGTGCCAGCAGTACAGGGTTATCGGGCAATCAGCCCCAGCATTTT; CDR3: CASSTGLSGNQPQHF
D: .; J: TRBJ2-1; V: TRBV7-3; size: .; DNA: TGTGCCAGCAGCTCTACAGAGAGCTCCTACAATGAGCAGTTCTTC; CDR3: CASSSTESSYNEQFF
D: TRBD2; J: TRBJ2-1; V: TRBV5-1; size: .; DNA: TGCGCCAGCAGCTTCCTGACTAGCGGGGGGAGTGAGCAGTTCTTC; CDR3: CASSFLTSGGSEQFF
D: TRBD1; J: TRBJ1-2; V: TRBV2; size: .; DNA: TGTGCCAGCAGTGCCGGGACAGGGAACTATGGCTACACCTTC; CDR3: CASSAGTGNYGYTF
D: .; J: TRBJ1-2; V: TRBV20-1; size: .; DNA: TGCAGTGCTAGAGATACAGGGGGCTACACCTTC; CDR3: CSARDTGGYTF
D: .; J: TRBJ2-5; V: TRBV5-1; size: .; DNA: TGCGCCAGCAGCTTGCAGGGGCGCGAGGAGACCCAGTACTTC; CDR3: CASSLQGREETQYF
D: TRBD1; J: TRBJ1-1; V: TRBV4-2; size: .; DNA: TGTGCCAGCAGCCAAGCCGGGACAGGGGACACTGAAGCTTTCTTT; CDR3: CASSQAGTGDTEAFF
D: TRBD1; J: TRBJ2-7; V: TRBV30; size: few; DNA: TGTGCCTGGAGTGCTTACAGGGGGACGTACTTC; CDR3: CAWSAYRGTYF
D: .; J: TRBJ2-5; V: TRBV5-6; size: .; DNA: TGTGCCAGCAGCTTTTGGGGGCCGTGGGAGACCCAGTACTTC; CDR3: CASSFWGPWETQYF
D: TRBD2; J: TRBJ2-7; V: TRBV27; size: .; DNA: TGTGCCAGCAGACCTAGCGGGGGCCCATACGAGCAGTACTTC; CDR3: CASRPSGGPYEQYF
D: .; J: TRBJ1-1; V: TRBV7-9; size: once; DNA: TGTGCCAGCAGCCCACGGGGGGAAATGAACACTGAAGCTTTCTTT; CDR3: CASSPRGEMNTEAFF
D: .; J: TRBJ1-1; V: TRBV11-2; size: .; DNA: TGTGCCAGCAGCTTGCGGTCTTGGGGAGACACTGAAGCTTTCTTT; CDR3: CASSLRSWGDTEAFF
D: TRBD1; J: TRBJ2-2; V: TRBV7-6; size: .; DNA: TGTGCCAGCAGCTTAGAGGGGGCGCGAACCGGGGAGCTGTTTTTT; CDR3: CASSLEGARTGELFF
D: .; J: TRBJ2-7; V: TRBV7-6; size: few; DNA: TGTGCCAGCAGCTTAGCAACGGCGCGCAGGGCCCACGAGCAGTACTTC; CDR3: CASSLATARRAHEQYF
D: .; J: TRBJ1-5; V: TRBV2; size: .; DNA: TGTGCCAGCAGCGACTCGGTCGCGGGCAATCAGCCCCAGCATTTT; CDR3: CASSDSVAGNQPQHF
D: .; J: TRBJ2-4; V: TRBV7-9; size: .; DNA: TGTGCCAGCAGCCCCCAGGGGGGCTCGGACAAAAACATTCAGTACTTC; CDR3: CASSPQGGSDKNIQYF
D: .; J: TRBJ1-4; V: TRBV11-2; size: .; DNA: TGTGCCAGCAGCTTAGGACTTTTTAATGAAAAACTGTTTTTT; CDR3: CASSLGLFNEKLFF
D: TRBD1; J: TRBJ2-7; V: TRBV18; size: .; DNA: TGTGCCAGCTCACCACCGGGACAGTTCAGAGCACCGTTATACGAGCAGTACTTC; CDR3: CASSPPGQFRAPLYEQYF
D: .; J: TRBJ2-1; V: TRBV4-2; size: .; DNA: TGTGCCAGCAGCCAATCACTAGCTTCATTCTACAATGAGCAGTTCTTC; CDR3: CASSQSLASFYNEQFF
D: TRBD1; J: TRBJ1-4; V: TRBV28; size: .; DNA: TGTGCCAGCAGTCACCCCCGCAGGGACAGAGAAAAACTGTTTTTT; CDR3: CASSHPRRDREKLFF
D: TRBD1; J: TRBJ2-5; V: TRBV28; size: .; DNA: TGTGCCAGCAGTACCGCCAGGACAGGGCGCCGGGGGACCCAGTACTTC; CDR3: CASSTARTGRRGTQYF
D: TRBD2; J: TRBJ2-3; V: TRBV11-2; size: .; DNA: TGTGCCAGCAGCTTCACCATGGGACTAGCGGGGGGAACAGATACGCAGTATTTT; CDR3: CASSFTMGLAGGTDTQYF
D: .; J: TRBJ1-2; V: TRBV6-6; size: .; DNA: TGTGCCAGCAGTTTCTCTGGCGGGGGGTTTTATGGCTACACCTTC; CDR3: CASSFSGGGFYGYTF
D: .; J: TRBJ1-6; V: TRBV4-1; size: .; DNA: TGCGCCAGCAGCCAAGAGGGTCAGGGCCTCTCCTATAATTCACCCCTCCACTTT; CDR3: CASSQEGQGLSYNSPLHF
D: .; J: TRBJ2-5; V: TRBV6-1; size: once; DNA: TGTGCCAGCAGTGAAGAGGCCTTAATACAGGGATGGCAAGAGACCCAGTACTTC; CDR3: CASSEEALIQGWQETQYF
D: TRBD1; J: TRBJ2-4; V: TRBV5-6; size: .; DNA: TGTGCCAGCAGCCTAGGACAGGGACAGGATCAGGTCATTCAGTACTTC; CDR3: CASSLGQGQDQVIQYF
D: .; J: TRBJ2-7; V: TRBV5-4; size: .; DNA: TGTGCCAGCAGGTCCCGGGACTTCCCCTACGAGCAGTACTTC; CDR3: CASRSRDFPYEQYF
D: TRBD1; J: TRBJ2-1; V: TRBV4-1; size: .; DNA: TGCGCCAGCAGCCAAGAGAGACAGGGGACCGATGAGCAGTTCTTC; CDR3: CASSQERQGTDEQFF
D: TRBD1; J: TRBJ1-1; V: TRBV10-3; size: .; DNA: TGTGCCATCAATCGAGGGCAGGGGGTAGGAGAAGCTTTCTTT; CDR3: CAINRGQGVGEAFF
D: TRBD1; J: TRBJ1-2; V: TRBV5-4; size: few; DNA: TGTGCCAGCAGCTCGGGACAGGGGCCGGTAGCCTATGGCTACACCTTC; CDR3: CASSSGQGPVAYGYTF
D: .; J: TRBJ2-4; V: TRBV2; size: .; DNA: TGTGCCAGCAGTGCCTTTATCCTCATTCAGTACTTC; CDR3: CASSAFILIQYF
D: .; J: TRBJ2-2; V: TRBV7-9; size: .; DNA: TGTGCCAGCAGCCCCCGAATCAGCACCGGGGAGCTGTTTTTT; CDR3: CASSPRISTGELFF
D: TRBD2; J: TRBJ2-5; V: TRBV19; size: .; DNA: TGTGCCAGTACCTCGGGGGGGGCTGGCAAAGAGACCCAGTACTTC; CDR3: CASTSGGAGKETQYF
D: .; J: TRBJ1-1; V: TRBV5-1; size: .; DNA: TGCGCCAGCAGGACACAGCCTTCCATGAACACTGAAGCTTTCTTT; CDR3: CASRTQPSMNTEAFF
D: TRBD2; J: TRBJ2-2; V: TRBV9; size: .; DNA: TGTGCCAGCAGTCATGGACTAGTGGGGACCGGGGAGCTGTTTTTT; CDR3: CASSHGLVGTGELFF
D: TRBD1; J: TRBJ1-6; V: TRBV7-8; size: .; DNA: TGTGCCAGCAGCTTAGCGTTTGGCGGGACAGGGGTTTCACCCCTCCACTTT; CDR3: CASSLAFGGTGVSPLHF
D: .; J: TRBJ1-2; V: TRBV21-1; size: .; DNA: TGTGCCAGCAGCAAAGGGAGCGGCATTTACTATGGCTACACCTTC; CDR3: CASSKGSGIYYGYTF
D: .; J: TRBJ1-1; V: TRBV5-1; size: .; DNA: TGCGCCAGCAGCCCCGTCCCCCAGGGGACCTCACAGTACACTGAAGCTTTCTTT; CDR3: CASSPVPQGTSQYTEAFF
D: TRBD1; J: TRBJ1-4; V: TRBV18; size: .; DNA: TGTGCCAGCTCACCACGGACAGGGTGGCTTGAAAAACTGTTTTTT; CDR3: CASSPRTGWLEKLFF
D: .; J: TRBJ2-1; V: TRBV5-1; size: .; DNA: TGCGCCAGCAGCTTGGTAGGGCAGGGGGGTTACAATGAGCAGTTCTTC; CDR3: CASSLVGQGGYNEQFF
D: .; J: TRBJ2-7; V: TRBV19; size: .; DNA: TGTGCCAGTAGTACAAACAGGGTGTCCTACGAGCAGTACTTC; CDR3: CASSTNRVSYEQYF